This TCR beta chain is drawn from a study of Ad26.COV2.S vaccination and SARS-CoV-2 variants (dated by TCRdb to the early 2020s). At the level of the whole study: The specificity and breadth of SARS-CoV-2-reactive T cell receptors after Ad26.COV2.S vaccination were assessed by TCRbeta repertoire sequencing. The TCR-sequenced set comprised approximately 30 samples: about 19 Ad26.COV2.S vaccine recipients, 5 placebo recipients and 8 SARS-CoV-2 convalescent individuals. Study-wide findings and limitations: After vaccination, substantial breadth of spike-specific CD8+ and CD4+ T cell responses was reported. Comparable non-spike TCR breadth was observed between vaccine and placebo recipients, consistent with only spike being contained in the vaccine. Ad26.COV2.S recipients had higher spike-specific TCR breadth than placebo recipients (P = 0.0014). According to the authors, total T cell responses may have been underestimated by the TCR breadth and depth analyses.

Its CDR3 holds 14 amino acids, cysteine through phenylalanine. The sequence is cut down to CDR3 DNA, 42 bases in frame from base 1. At the junction V is shortened by 4 bases and J by 7 bases; bases outside the gene matches: 9. CDR1 and CDR2, per the germline V gene, are SGHRS and YFSETQ. As for this clone: It lacks a known antigen. There are no base qualities to consult, and no much larger clone falls within one base.

The immunoSEQ Assay was the method used to sequence TCRbeta CDR3 regions. After extraction, genomic DNA underwent amplification by bias-controlled multiplex PCR, followed by high-throughput sequencing. Per the original workflow: To quantify the absolute abundance of every unique TCRbeta CDR3 region, sequences were collapsed and filtered. T cell fraction was estimated by normalization of TCRbeta template counts to usable DNA, with usable DNA being measured through amplification of reference genes present in all nucleated cells. Repertoire TCRs were annotated as SARS-CoV-2-specific when V gene, CDR3 amino acid sequence and J gene were exactly matched to a known reactive TCR set. The reference SARS-CoV-2 TCR set came from MIRA and was filtered for enrichment in COVID-19-positive ImmuneCODE repertoires, removing public or cross-reactive TCRs. Using the MIRA antigens, annotated TCRs were further analysed by specific ORF or by position within an ORF. Breadth was defined as the number of annotated unique rearrangements divided by the total number of unique productive rearrangements, and depth was defined as the summed frequency of the annotated unique rearrangements. Two-sided Wilcoxon rank-sum tests were used to compare TCR breadth between groups. TCRdb obtained this table from immuneACCESS and retained in-frame rearrangements with V and J assigned. These tables miss some clones; where compared with another copy, unresolved V genes account for less than half of the shortfall, and the remainder is unexplained. That table furnishes V, J and clone size, whereas the DNA furnished D and trimming. Present in this sample are over 110,000 clones, around 86% of which were seen just once. The top ten hold 5% of the sample.

The sample's time point label, decoded: individuals recovered from natural SARS-CoV-2 infection. Specimen: peripheral blood, collected after recovery from COVID-19. The clonotype comes from a human donor who had recovered from COVID-19. This sequence uses TRBV5-1 and TRBJ2-7; 9 middle bases align to TRBD1. The sequenced DNA: TGCGCCAGCAGCCCCGACAGGGGGGTGAGGGAGCAGTACTTC. The translation is CASSPDRGVREQYF.